Here is one TCR beta chain with its context. The data were obtained in a study of blood T cell repertoires in COVID-19. Study details: The United States, Italy and Spain were the sources of the acute and convalescent COVID-19 samples. PBMCs, B-cell-depleted T cells, or T cells provided the cDNA or gDNA that made up the material.

Trimming pared 2 bases from V and 6 bases from J, leaving 20 bases between. This CDR3 contains 17 residues. Original data processing: Cell counts per sample came from amplifying reference gene primers. Here immunoSEQ multiplex PCR was the method, and the copy in TCRdb shows in-frame clones only, minus some. V, J and clone size are taken as reported in that table, and D and trimming were inferred from the DNA itself. The sample records roughly 380,000 clones, 85% being singletons. This TCR derives from a woman younger than 35 with acute or convalescent COVID-19. This chain links TRBV6-7 with TRBJ1-5; a weak D match, TRBD1 (6 bases). TRBV6-7 is an open reading frame, and its role is uncertain. Sequenced input: peripheral blood. Here the CDR3 reads CASSYPGGRSESQPQHF. In DNA, the CDR3 is TGTGCCAGCAGTTACCCGGGGGGCCGCAGCGAGAGTCAGCCCCAGCATTTT.